This TCR beta chain derives from a study of blood T cell repertoires in COVID-19. Study information: PBMCs, B-cell-depleted T cells, or T cells provided the cDNA or gDNA that made up the material.

Trimming at V came to 4 bases and at J to 6 bases, leaving 5 bases not matched to a gene. Germline loops: CDR1 LGHDT, CDR2 YNNKEL (reference sequence). The CDR3 covers 15 residues. In the study's own analysis: It was from reference gene primer amplification that nucleated cell counts were estimated. The table came from immunoSEQ multiplex PCR; TCRdb's copy has only in-frame clones and leaves some out. That table supplies the V and J calls and clone size; D and trimming were determined from the DNA. The sample holds 200,000 to 300,000 clones; 83% are singletons and the top ten take roughly 5.5%. The genes are TRBV3-1 (or the pseudogene TRBV3-2) and TRBJ1-6; 8 nucleotides agree with TRBD1. Source material: peripheral blood. The TCR originated in a human donor in a cohort sampled during active COVID-19. DNA for the CDR3: TGTGCCAGCAGCCTTGGACAGGGCGGTAATTCACCCCTCCACTTT. Its translation: CASSLGQGGNSPLHF.